This T cell receptor beta chain is drawn from a study of blood T cells in healthy people across ages. Next came a second PCR, run for about 7 to 12 cycles, which used a sample-barcoded 5' primer along with a J-beta primer mix. Every molecule of cDNA carried a tag from a template-switch adaptor with 12 random nucleotides. From each sample, at least 2.5 million paired-end reads containing CDR3 were obtained. MiXCR, run by TCRdb on the 5' RACE reads, gives a single entry per CDR3 protein. The sample has more than 700,000 distinct CDR3 sequences, less than 60% seen once. Overall study results and limits: TCR beta diversity correlated strongly with naive T cell percentage.

Total RNA was extracted at no less than 6 micrograms per sample. Comments on this clonotype: Antigen: not known. This may stem from a read error, because a much larger clone lies one nucleotide away.

This CDR3 comprises 14 residues. The chain combines TRBV12-3 or TRBV12-4 with TRBJ2-5, with 10 bases matching TRBD2. This receptor was taken from a man of 80 years or more in good health. The sample was blood. In nucleotides, the CDR3 is TGTGCCTGCAGGCAAGCGGGAGGGCTTGAGACCCAGTACTTC. It translates to CACRQAGGLETQYF.